One T cell receptor (beta chain) is described in this entry. Its matching antigen is unknown. The entry originates in a study of T cell responses to AZD1222 COVID-19 vaccine. Study-level findings and limits: Possibly, clonal diversity was underestimated; donors were largely white British and included more females. The peak T cell response came first, and repertoires were sampled only after it.

Assay used: immunoSEQ multiplex PCR; TCRdb lists only in-frame clones, some missing. The sample comprises approximately 150,000 clones, 88% of which are singletons, and 5.4% rests with the top ten. The V end was cut by 2 bases, the J end by 3 bases, with 7 bases between. The CDR3 has 13 residues. The sample in question was peripheral blood, obtained 28 days after the second dose of the MenACWY control vaccine. This TCR was recovered from an adult who received the MenACWY meningococcal vaccine as a control. V usage is TRBV12-3 or TRBV12-4 and J usage is TRBJ1-1; TRBD1 might be the D (5 bases). DNA for the CDR3: TGTGCCAGCAGTTTAAACAGGCACACTGAAGCTTTCTTT. Its protein is CASSLNRHTEAFF.